The present T cell receptor (beta chain) was sequenced within a study of shared T cell receptors in the human thymus. Here immunoSEQ multiplex PCR was the method, and the copy in TCRdb shows in-frame clones only, minus some. The data show more than 550,000 clones, approximately 85% seen once. Per the germline V gene, CDR1 is LNHDA and CDR2 is SQIVND (reference sequence). V lost 2 bases, J lost 2 bases, and 19 bases lay in between. The CDR3 spans 17 residues. This sample was also put to use in a study of human thymus T cells.

Input material: thymocytes. The receptor was derived from a girl under three years old with a congenital heart defect. The chain joins TRBV19 to TRBJ2-7; the D is unclear. The CDR3, as DNA: TGTGCCAGTAGTATAAATCTGGGCAGTCCAGCACCCTACGAGCAGTACTTC. It translates to CASSINLGSPAPYEQYF.